This is a list of T cell receptor beta chains from one sample in a study of molecular identifiers for immune sequencing clone quantification. TCRdb itself ran the PCR reads through MiXCR, one entry per CDR3 protein. The sample comprises a few hundred thousand distinct CDR3 sequences, 20% to 25% of which are singletons, and 0.7% to 1% rests with the top ten. Sequencing used naive CD8+ T cells from blood, with Jurkat cell RNA spiked in. These receptors came from a human donor in good health. Some libraries in this study had Jurkat cell RNA spiked in. The CDR3 runs from the conserved cysteine through the conserved F or W. Each record gives: J gene, D gene, V gene, clone size, CDR3 protein, CDR3 DNA. A D gene is named only where the DNA matches it firmly. Rows give clone size only sometimes, using once, few, many, or a class for an expanded clone.

J gene: TRBJ2-1
D gene: -
V gene: TRBV25-1
clone size: many
CDR3 protein: CASSESGPLTYNEQFF
CDR3 DNA: TGTGCCAGCAGTGAATCCGGCCCACTGACTTACAATGAGCAGTTCTTC

J gene: TRBJ1-2
D gene: -
V gene: TRBV12-3/TRBV12-4
clone size: few
CDR3 protein: CASSSPGTVGNYGYTF
CDR3 DNA: TGTGCCAGCAGCTCCCCGGGGACCGTAGGAAACTATGGCTACACCTTC

J gene: TRBJ1-1
D gene: -
V gene: TRBV30
clone size: -
CDR3 protein: CAWSPQGPF
CDR3 DNA: TGTGCCTGGAGTCCACAGGGCCCCTTT

J gene: TRBJ2-7
D gene: -
V gene: TRBV30
clone size: few
CDR3 protein: CAWSYSDGPLEQYF
CDR3 DNA: TGTGCCTGGAGTTATTCGGACGGGCCTCTTGAGCAGTACTTC

J gene: TRBJ2-3
D gene: -
V gene: TRBV19
clone size: once
CDR3 protein: CASGPRVREWTGTQYF
CDR3 DNA: TGTGCCAGTGGTCCCCGTGTTCGGGAGTGGACAGGTACGCAGTATTTT

J gene: TRBJ2-3
D gene: TRBD2
V gene: TRBV15
clone size: many
CDR3 protein: CATSREIAGGSTDTQYF
CDR3 DNA: TGTGCCACCAGCAGAGAAATAGCGGGGGGATCCACAGATACGCAGTATTTT

J gene: TRBJ1-1
D gene: -
V gene: TRBV30
clone size: -
CDR3 protein: CAWSPLGLGNTEAFF
CDR3 DNA: TGTGCCTGGAGCCCTTTGGGACTGGGCAACACTGAAGCTTTCTTT

J gene: TRBJ2-7
D gene: TRBD1
V gene: TRBV6-1
clone size: many
CDR3 protein: CASSTTGNEQYF
CDR3 DNA: TGTGCCAGCAGTACGACAGGGAACGAGCAGTACTTC

J gene: TRBJ2-7
D gene: -
V gene: TRBV4-1
clone size: many
CDR3 protein: CASSQVPRPGGANYEQYF
CDR3 DNA: TGCGCCAGCAGCCAGGTACCTCGCCCCGGGGGAGCTAACTACGAGCAGTACTTC

J gene: TRBJ1-1
D gene: -
V gene: TRBV6-2/TRBV6-3
clone size: few
CDR3 protein: CASSYGRGIPEAFF
CDR3 DNA: TGTGCCAGCAGTTATGGTCGCGGGATCCCTGAAGCTTTCTTT